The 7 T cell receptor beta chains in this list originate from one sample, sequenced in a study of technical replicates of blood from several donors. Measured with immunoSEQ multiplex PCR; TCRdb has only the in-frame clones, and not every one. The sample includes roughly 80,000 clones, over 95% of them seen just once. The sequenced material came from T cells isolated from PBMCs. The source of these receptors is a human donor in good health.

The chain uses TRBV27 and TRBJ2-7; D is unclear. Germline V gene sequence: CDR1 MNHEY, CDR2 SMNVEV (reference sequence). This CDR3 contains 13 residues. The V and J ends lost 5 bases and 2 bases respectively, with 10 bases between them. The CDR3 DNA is TGTGCCAGCAGTCTTCCAGAAACCTACGAGCAGTACTTC. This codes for CASSLPETYEQYF.

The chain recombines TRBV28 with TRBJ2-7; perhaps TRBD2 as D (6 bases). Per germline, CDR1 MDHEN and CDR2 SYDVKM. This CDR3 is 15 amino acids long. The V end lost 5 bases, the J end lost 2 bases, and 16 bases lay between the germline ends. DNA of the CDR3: TGTGCCAGCAGTCCCCCGGGACTTGTAACCTACGAGCAGTACTTC. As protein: CASSPPGLVTYEQYF.

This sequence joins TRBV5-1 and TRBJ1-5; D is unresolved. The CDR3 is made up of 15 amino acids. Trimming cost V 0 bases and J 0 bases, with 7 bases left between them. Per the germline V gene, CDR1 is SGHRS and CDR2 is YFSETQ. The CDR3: CASSLGHNSNQPQHF. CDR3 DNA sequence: TGCGCCAGCAGCTTGGGCCACAATAGCAATCAGCCCCAGCATTTT. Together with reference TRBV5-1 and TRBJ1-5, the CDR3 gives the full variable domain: KAGVTQTPRYLIKTRGQQVTLSCSPISGHRSVSWYQQTPGQGLQFLFEYFSETQRNKGNFPGRFSGRQFSNSRSEMNVSTLELGDSALYLCASSLGHNSNQPQHFGDGTRLSIL.

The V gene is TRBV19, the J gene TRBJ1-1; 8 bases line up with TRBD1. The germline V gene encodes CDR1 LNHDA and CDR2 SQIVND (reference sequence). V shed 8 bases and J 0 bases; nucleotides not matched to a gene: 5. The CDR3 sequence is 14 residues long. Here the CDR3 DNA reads TGTGCCAGTTTCTGGACAGGGATGAACACTGAAGCTTTCTTT. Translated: CASFWTGMNTEAFF.

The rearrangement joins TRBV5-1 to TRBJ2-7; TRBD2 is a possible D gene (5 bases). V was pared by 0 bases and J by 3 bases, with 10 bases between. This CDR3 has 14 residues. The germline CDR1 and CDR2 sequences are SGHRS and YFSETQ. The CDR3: CASSLAETNYEQYF. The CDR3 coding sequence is TGCGCCAGCAGCTTGGCAGAGACTAACTACGAGCAGTACTTC.

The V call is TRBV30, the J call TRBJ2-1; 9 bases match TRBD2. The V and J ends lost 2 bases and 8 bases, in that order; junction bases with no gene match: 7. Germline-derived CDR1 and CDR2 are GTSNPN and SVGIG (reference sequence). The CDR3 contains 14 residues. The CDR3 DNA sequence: TGTGCCTGGAGTTGGCGGGAGGGTAGCTATGAGCAGTTCTTC. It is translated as CAWSWREGSYEQFF. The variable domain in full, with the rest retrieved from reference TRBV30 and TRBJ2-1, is SQTIHQWPATLVQPVGSPLSLECTVEGTSNPNLYWYRQAAGRGLQLLFYSVGIGQISSEVPQNLSASRPQDRQFILSSKKLLLSDSGFYLCAWSWREGSYEQFFGPGTRLTVL.

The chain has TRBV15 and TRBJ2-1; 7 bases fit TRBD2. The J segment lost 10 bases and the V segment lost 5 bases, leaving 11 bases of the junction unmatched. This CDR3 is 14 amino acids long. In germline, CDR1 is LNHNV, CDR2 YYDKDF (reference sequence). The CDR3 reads CATSLREYEEEQFF. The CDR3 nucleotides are TGTGCCACCAGCCTGCGGGAGTATGAAGAAGAGCAGTTCTTC. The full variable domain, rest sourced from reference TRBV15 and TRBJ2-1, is DAMVIQNPRYQVTQFGKPVTLSCSQTLNHNVMYWYQQKSSQAPKLLFHYYDKDFNNEADTPDNFQSRRPNTSFCFLDIRSPGLGDTAMYLCATSLREYEEEQFFGPGTRLTVL.